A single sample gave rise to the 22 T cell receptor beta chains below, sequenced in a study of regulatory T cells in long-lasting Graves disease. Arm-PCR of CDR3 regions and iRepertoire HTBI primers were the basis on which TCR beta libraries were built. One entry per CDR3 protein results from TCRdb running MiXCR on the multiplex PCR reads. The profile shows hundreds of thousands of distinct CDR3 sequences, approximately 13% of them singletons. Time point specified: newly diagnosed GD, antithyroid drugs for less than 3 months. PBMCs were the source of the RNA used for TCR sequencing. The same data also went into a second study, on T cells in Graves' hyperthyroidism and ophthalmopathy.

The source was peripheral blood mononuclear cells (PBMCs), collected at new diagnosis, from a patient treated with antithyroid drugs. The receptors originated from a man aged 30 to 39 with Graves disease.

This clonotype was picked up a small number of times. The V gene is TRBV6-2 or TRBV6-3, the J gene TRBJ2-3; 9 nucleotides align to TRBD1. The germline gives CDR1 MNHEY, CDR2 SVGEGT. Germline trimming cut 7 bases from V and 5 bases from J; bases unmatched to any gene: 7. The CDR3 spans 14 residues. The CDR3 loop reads CASTRTGVQDTQYF. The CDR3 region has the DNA TGTGCCAGCACCCGGACAGGGGTGCAAGATACGCAGTATTTT.

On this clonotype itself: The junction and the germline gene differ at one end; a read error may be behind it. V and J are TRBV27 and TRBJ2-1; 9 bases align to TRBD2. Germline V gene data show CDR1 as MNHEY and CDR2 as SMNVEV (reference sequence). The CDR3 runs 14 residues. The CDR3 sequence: CAGSLLTSGNEQFF. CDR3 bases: TGTGCCGGCAGTTTATTGACTAGCGGAAATGAGCAGTTCTTC.

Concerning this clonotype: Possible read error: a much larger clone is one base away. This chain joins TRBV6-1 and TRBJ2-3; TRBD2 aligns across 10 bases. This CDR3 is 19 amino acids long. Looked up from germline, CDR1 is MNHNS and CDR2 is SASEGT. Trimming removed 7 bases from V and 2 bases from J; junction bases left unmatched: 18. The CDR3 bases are TGTGCCAGCACCGTGTGGGCTAGCGGGAGAGAGCATTACACAGATACGCAGTATTTT. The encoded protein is CASTVWASGREHYTDTQYF.

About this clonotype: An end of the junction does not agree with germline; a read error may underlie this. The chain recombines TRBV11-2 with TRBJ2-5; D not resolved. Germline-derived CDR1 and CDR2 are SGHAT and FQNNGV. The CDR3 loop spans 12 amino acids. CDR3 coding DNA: TGTGCCAGCAGCTTAGGTGCCGGCGCCCTAATGTTC. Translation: CASSLGAGALMF.

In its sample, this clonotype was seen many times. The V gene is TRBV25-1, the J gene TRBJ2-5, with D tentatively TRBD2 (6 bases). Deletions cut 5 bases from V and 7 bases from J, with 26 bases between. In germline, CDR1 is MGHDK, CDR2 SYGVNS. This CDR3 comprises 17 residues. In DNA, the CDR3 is TGTGCCAGCAGTCTGCAGTTGGGAGGCGGGTTCCCCGGGACCCAGTACTTC. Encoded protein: CASSLQLGGGFPGTQYF.

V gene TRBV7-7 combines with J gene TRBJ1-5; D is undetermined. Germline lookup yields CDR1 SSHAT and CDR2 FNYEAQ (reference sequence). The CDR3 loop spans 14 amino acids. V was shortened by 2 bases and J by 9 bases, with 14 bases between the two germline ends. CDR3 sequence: CASSLRTNPSPQHF. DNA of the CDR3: TGTGCCAGCAGCTTACGGACCAACCCCTCGCCCCAGCATTTT. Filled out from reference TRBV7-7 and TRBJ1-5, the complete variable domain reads GAGVSQSPRYKVTKRGQDVTLRCDPISSHATLYWYQQALGQGPEFLTYFNYEAQPDKSGLPSDRFSAERPEGSISTLTIQRTEQRDSAMYRCASSLRTNPSPQHFGDGTRLSIL.

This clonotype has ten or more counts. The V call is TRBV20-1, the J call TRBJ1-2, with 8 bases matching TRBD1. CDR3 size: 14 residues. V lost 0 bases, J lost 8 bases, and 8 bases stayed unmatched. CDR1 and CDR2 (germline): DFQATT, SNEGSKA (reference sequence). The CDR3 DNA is TGCAGTGCTAGAGATGGGCAGGGGGCGGGAGGCTACACCTTC. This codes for CSARDGQGAGGYTF.

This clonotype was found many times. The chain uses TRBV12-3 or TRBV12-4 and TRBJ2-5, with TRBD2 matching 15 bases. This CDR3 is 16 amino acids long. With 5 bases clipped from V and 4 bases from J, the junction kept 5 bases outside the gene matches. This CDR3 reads CASSGWGLAGGETQYF. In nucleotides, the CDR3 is TGTGCCAGCAGTGGATGGGGACTAGCGGGAGGAGAGACCCAGTACTTC.

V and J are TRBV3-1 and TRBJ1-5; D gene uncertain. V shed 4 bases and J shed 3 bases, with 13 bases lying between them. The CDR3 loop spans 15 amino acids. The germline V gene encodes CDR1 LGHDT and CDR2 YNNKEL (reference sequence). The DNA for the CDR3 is TGTGCCAGCAGCCCGTTGGCCAGCGACAATCAGCCCCAGCATTTT. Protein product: CASSPLASDNQPQHF.

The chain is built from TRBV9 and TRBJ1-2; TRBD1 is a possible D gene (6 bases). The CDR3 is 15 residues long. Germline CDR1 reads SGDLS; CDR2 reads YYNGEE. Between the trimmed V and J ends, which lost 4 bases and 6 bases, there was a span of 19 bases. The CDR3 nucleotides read TGTGCCAGCAGCACTCATACAGGGAGTGAGAATGGCTACACCTTC. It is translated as CASSTHTGSENGYTF. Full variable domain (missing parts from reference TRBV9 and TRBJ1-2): DSGVTQTPKHLITATGQRVTLRCSPRSGDLSVYWYQQSLDQGLQFLIQYYNGEERAKGNILERFSAQQFPDLHSELNLSSLELGDSALYFCASSTHTGSENGYTFGSGTRLTVV.

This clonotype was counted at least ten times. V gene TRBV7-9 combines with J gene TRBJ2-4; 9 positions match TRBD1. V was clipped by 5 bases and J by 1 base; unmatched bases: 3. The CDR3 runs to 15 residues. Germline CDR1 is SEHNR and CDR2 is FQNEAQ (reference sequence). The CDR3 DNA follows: TGTGCCAGCAGCCAACAGGGGGCGGCCAAAAACATTCAGTACTTC. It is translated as CASSQQGAAKNIQYF.

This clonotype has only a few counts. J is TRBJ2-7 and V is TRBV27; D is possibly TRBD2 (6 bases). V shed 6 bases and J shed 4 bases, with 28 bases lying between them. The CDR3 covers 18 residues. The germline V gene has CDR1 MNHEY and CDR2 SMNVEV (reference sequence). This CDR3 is CASSLPKWYGGPLYEQYF. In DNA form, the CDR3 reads TGTGCCAGCAGCTTGCCGAAGTGGTACGGGGGTCCTCTTTACGAGCAGTACTTC.

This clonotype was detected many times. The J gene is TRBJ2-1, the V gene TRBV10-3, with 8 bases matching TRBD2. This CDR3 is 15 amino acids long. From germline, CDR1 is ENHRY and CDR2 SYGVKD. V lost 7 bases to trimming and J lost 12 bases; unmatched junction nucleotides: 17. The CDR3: CAITQSSGGNLWQFF. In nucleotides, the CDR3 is TGTGCCATCACCCAAAGTTCGGGAGGGAATTTATGGCAGTTCTTC.

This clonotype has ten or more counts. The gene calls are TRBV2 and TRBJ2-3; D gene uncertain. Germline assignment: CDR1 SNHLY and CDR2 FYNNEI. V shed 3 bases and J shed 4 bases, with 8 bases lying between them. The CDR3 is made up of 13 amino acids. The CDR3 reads CASSDFGSDTQYF. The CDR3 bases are TGTGCCAGCAGTGACTTTGGGTCAGATACGCAGTATTTT.

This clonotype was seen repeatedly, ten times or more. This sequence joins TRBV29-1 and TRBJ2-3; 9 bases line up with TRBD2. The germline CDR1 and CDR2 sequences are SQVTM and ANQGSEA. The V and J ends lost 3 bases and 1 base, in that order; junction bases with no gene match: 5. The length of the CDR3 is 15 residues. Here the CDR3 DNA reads TGCAGCGTTGACTTCCCTAGCGGGGGCACAGATACGCAGTATTTT. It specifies CSVDFPSGGTDTQYF.

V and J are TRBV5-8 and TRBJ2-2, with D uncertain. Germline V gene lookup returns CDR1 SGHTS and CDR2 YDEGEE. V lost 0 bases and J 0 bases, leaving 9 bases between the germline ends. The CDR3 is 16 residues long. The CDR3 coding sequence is TGTGCCAGCAGCTTGGGACTCATCGCGAACACCGGGGAGCTGTTTTTT. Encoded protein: CASSLGLIANTGELFF.

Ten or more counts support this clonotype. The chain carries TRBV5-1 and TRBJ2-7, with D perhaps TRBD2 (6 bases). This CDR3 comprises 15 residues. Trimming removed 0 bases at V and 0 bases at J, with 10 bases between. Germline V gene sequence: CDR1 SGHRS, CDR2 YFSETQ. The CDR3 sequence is CASSLVGGTSYEQYF. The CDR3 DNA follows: TGCGCCAGCAGCTTGGTTGGCGGGACCTCCTACGAGCAGTACTTC.

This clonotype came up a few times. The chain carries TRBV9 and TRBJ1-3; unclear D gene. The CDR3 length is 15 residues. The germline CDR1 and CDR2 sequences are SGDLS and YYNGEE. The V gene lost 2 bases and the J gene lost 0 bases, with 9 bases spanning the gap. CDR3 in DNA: TGTGCCAGCAGCGTGTTGGAGTTCTCTGGAAACACCATATATTTT. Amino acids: CASSVLEFSGNTIYF.

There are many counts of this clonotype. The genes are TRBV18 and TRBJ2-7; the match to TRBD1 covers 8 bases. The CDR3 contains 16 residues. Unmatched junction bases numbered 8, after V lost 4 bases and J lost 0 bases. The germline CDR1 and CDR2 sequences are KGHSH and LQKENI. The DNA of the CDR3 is TGTGCCAGCTCACTAACGGACAGGGCACGCTCCTACGAGCAGTACTTC. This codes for CASSLTDRARSYEQYF.

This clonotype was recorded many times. The CDR3 here is CASSIPVFTEAFF. CDR3 nucleotide sequence: TGTGCCAGTAGTATCCCGGTTTTCACTGAAGCTTTCTTT. V is TRBV19 and J is TRBJ1-1, with D hard to call. Trimming removed 3 bases from V and 4 bases from J, with 9 bases in between. The CDR3 has 13 residues. The germline gives CDR1 LNHDA, CDR2 SQIVND (reference sequence).

The CDR3 sequence: CASSPSGQGMYTEAFF. In nucleotides, the CDR3 is TGTGCCAGCTCACCGTCTGGACAGGGAATGTATACTGAAGCTTTCTTT. This chain links TRBV18 with TRBJ1-1, with 8 positions matching TRBD1. CDR3 length: 16 amino acids. Per germline, CDR1 KGHSH and CDR2 LQKENI. With V trimmed by 3 bases and J by 5 bases, 11 bases remained unmatched. Variable domain in full (rest from reference TRBV18 and TRBJ1-1): NAGVMQNPRHLVRRRGQEARLRCSPMKGHSHVYWYRQLPEEGLKFMVYLQKENIIDESGMPKERFSAEFPKEGPSILRIQQVVRGDSAAYFCASSPSGQGMYTEAFFGQGTRLTVV.

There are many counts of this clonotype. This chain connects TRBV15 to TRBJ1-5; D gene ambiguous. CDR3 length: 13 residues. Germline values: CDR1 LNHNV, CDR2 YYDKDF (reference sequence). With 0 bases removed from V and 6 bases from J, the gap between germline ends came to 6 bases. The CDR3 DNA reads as TGTGCCACCAGCAGAGATCATAGTCAGCCCCAGCATTTT. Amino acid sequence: CATSRDHSQPQHF.